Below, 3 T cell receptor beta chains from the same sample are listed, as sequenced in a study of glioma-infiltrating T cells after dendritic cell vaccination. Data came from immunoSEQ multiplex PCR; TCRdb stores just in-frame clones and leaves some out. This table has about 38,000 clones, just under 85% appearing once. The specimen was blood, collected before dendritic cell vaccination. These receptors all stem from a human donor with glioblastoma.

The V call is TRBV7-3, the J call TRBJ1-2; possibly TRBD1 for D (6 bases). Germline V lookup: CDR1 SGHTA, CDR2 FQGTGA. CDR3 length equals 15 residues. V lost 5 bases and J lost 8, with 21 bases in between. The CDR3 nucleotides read TGTGCCAGCAGCCAAGGGGCAGGGGCTGGGTACGGCTACACCTTC. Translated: CASSQGAGAGYGYTF.

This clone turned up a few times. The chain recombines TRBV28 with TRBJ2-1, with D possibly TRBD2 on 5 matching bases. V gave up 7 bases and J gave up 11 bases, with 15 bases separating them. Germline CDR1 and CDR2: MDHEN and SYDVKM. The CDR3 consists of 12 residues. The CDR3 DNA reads TGTGCCAGCACCTCAATGAGAGGGAAGCAGTTCTTC. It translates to CASTSMRGKQFF.

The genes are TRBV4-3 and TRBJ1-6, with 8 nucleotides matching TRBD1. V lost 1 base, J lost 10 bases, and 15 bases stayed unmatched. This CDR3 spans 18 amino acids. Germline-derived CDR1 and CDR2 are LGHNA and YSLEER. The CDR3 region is CASSQGSDAFRGRSPLHF. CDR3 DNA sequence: TGCGCCAGCAGCCAAGGATCTGACGCTTTCAGGGGGCGATCACCCCTCCACTTT.